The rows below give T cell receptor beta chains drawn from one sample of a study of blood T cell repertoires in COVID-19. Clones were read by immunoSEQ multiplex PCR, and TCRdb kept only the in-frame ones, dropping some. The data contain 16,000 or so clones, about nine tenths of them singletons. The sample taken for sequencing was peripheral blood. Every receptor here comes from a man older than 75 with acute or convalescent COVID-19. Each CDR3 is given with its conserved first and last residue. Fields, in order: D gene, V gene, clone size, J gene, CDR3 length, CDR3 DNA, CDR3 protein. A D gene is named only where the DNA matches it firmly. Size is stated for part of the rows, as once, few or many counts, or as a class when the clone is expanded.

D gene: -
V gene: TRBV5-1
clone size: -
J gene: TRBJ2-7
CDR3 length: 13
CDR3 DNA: TGCGCCAGCAGCTTGGTGGGGACTGGCGAGCAGTACTTC
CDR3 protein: CASSLVGTGEQYF

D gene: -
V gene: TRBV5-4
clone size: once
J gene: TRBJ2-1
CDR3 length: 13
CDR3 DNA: TGTGCCAGCAGCTCCTTTCAGACTGGGGAGCAGTTCTTC
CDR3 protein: CASSSFQTGEQFF

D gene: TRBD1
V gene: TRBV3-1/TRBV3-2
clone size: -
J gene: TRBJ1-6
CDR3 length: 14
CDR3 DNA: TGTGCCAGCAGCCCCGGGACAGGGAATTCACCCCTCCACTTT
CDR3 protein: CASSPGTGNSPLHF

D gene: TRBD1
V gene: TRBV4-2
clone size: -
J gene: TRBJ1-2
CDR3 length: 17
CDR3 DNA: TGTGCCAGCAGCCCTACGGGGACAGGGACTTCTAACTATGGCTACACCTTC
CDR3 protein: CASSPTGTGTSNYGYTF

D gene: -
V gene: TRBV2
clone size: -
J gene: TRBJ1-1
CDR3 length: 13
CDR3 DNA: TGTGCCAGCAGGTTAGAGGGTGTCACTGAAGCTTTCTTT
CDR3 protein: CASRLEGVTEAFF

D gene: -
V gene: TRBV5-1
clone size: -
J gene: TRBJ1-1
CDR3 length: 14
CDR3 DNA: TGCGCCAGCAGCTTGTCCTCAGAGAACACTGAAGCTTTCTTT
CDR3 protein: CASSLSSENTEAFF

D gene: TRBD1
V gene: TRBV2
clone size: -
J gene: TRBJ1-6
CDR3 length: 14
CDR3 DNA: TGTGCCAGCGCGAGGGGACAGTTGAATTCACCCCTCCACTTT
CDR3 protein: CASARGQLNSPLHF

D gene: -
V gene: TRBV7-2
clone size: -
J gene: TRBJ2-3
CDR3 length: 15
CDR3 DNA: TGTGCCAGCAGCCGGGACTCCTCTGGCACAGATACGCAGTATTTT
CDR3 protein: CASSRDSSGTDTQYF

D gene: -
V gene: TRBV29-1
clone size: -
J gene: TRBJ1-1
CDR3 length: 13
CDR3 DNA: TGCAGCGTTGAAGAGACAGTGAACACTGAAGCTTTCTTT
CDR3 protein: CSVEETVNTEAFF

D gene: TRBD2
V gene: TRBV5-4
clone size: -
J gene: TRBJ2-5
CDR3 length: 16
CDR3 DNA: TGTGCCAGCACCTTCCCCGGACTAGCGGGGGGAGAGACCCAGTACTTC
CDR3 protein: CASTFPGLAGGETQYF

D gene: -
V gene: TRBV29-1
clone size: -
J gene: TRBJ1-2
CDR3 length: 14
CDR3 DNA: TGCAGCGTTGAAGGGGGAGAGATAAACTATGGCTACACCTTC
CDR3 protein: CSVEGGEINYGYTF

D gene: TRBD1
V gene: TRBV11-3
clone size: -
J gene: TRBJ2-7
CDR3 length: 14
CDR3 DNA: TGTGCCAGCAGCCCGGGACAGGGGCCTTACGAGCAGTACTTC
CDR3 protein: CASSPGQGPYEQYF

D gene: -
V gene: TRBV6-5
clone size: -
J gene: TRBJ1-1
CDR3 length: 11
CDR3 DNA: TGTGCCAGCATACAGTACACTGAAGCTTTCTTT
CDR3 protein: CASIQYTEAFF

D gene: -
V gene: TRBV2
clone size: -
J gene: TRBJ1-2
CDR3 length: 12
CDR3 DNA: TGTGCCACAAGCGGGGAAGGGCATGGCTACACCTTC
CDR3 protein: CATSGEGHGYTF

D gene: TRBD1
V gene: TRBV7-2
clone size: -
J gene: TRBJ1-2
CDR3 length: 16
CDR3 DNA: TGTGCCAGCAGCCCGGGGGGGACAGGGGGCAACTATGGCTACACCTTC
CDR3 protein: CASSPGGTGGNYGYTF

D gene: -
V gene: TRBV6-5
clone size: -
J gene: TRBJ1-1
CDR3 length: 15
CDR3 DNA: TGTGCCAGCAGTTACAACCCACAGGATTTCACTGAAGCTTTCTTT
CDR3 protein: CASSYNPQDFTEAFF

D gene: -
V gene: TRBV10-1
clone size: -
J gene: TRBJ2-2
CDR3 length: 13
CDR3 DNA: TGCGCCAGCACCGAGCGGGACACCGGGGAGCTGTTTTTT
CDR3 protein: CASTERDTGELFF

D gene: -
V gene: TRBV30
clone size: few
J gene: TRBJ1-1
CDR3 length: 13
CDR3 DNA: TGTGCCTGGAGTACCCTACCGGGACAAAAAGCTTTCTTT
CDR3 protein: CAWSTLPGQKAFF

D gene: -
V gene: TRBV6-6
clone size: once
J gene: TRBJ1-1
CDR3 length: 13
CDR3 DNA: TGTGCCGCCAGGGGATCGCTGAACACTGAAGCTTTCTTT
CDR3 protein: CAARGSLNTEAFF

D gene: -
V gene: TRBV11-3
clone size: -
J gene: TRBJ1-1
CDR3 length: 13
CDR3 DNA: TGTGCCAGCAGCTTAGCTGAGGACACTGAAGCTTTCTTT
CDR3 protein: CASSLAEDTEAFF

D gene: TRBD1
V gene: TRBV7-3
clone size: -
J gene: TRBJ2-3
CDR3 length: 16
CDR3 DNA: TGTGCCAGCAGCTTTAGGCCGACAGGGGGCTTTGATACGCAGTATTTT
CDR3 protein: CASSFRPTGGFDTQYF

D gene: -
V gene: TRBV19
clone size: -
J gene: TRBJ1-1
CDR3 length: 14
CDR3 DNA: TGTGCCAGTAGTCCACAGGGTCGGAGCACTGAAGCTTTCTTT
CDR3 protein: CASSPQGRSTEAFF